These 8 T cell receptor beta chains were all obtained from the same sample, sequenced in a study of Ad26.COV2.S vaccination and SARS-CoV-2 variants. Treatment in this sample: some 20 received Ad26.COV2.S at low or high dose, single or two shots; several received placebo; per-sample allocation not given. Sampling occurred on day 63 after the first vaccine or placebo injection. TCRdb's table, derived via immunoSEQ multiplex PCR, lists solely in-frame clones and lacks some. There are more than 300,000 clones in the sample; around 89% occur only once, and 5% lies in the top ten. The sequencing used peripheral blood, collected in a trial of Ad26.COV2.S vaccine versus placebo. Receptors originate from a person between 18 and 60 years old who received the Ad26.COV2.S COVID-19 vaccine or a placebo.

This chain uses TRBV7-2 with TRBJ2-2; 7 nucleotides line up with TRBD1. The V segment lost 8 bases and the J segment 3 bases; nucleotides outside the gene matches: 9. CDR3 length: 15 residues. From germline, CDR1 is SGHTA and CDR2 FQGNSA. This chain's CDR3 is CASGNGQVYTGELFF. DNA for the CDR3: TGTGCCAGCGGCAACGGACAGGTCTACACCGGGGAGCTGTTTTTT.

This clone was observed a handful of times. The V gene is TRBV6-2 or TRBV6-3, the J gene TRBJ1-1; D not resolved. The CDR3 is 13 amino acids. Germline-derived CDR1 and CDR2 are MNHEY and SVGEGT. V dropped 4 bases and J dropped 2 bases, with 8 bases sitting between them. CDR3 sequence reads: CASSFISNTEAFF. The DNA for the CDR3 is TGTGCCAGCAGTTTTATATCCAACACTGAAGCTTTCTTT.

This clone was observed a few times. V usage is TRBV7-6 and J usage is TRBJ1-1; TRBD1 agrees at 7 bases. The CDR3 is 14 amino acids. Germline CDR1 SGHVS, CDR2 FNYEAQ. The ends lost 5 bases at V and 5 bases at J; junction bases unmatched: 8. This chain's CDR3 is CASSPRGARTEAFF. Written as DNA, the CDR3 is TGTGCCAGCAGCCCCAGGGGGGCTCGAACTGAAGCTTTCTTT. Based on the CDR3 plus reference TRBV7-6 and TRBJ1-1, the full variable domain is GAGVSQSPRYKVTKRGQDVALRCDPISGHVSLYWYRQALGQGPEFLTYFNYEAQQDKSGLPNDRFSAERPEGSISTLTIQRTEQRDSAMYRCASSPRGARTEAFFGQGTRLTVV.

This rearrangement joins TRBV29-1 to TRBJ1-2; TRBD1 might be the D (5 bases). V dropped 6 bases and J dropped 4 bases, with 12 bases sitting between them. Germline V gene data show CDR1 as SQVTM and CDR2 as ANQGSEA. The CDR3 consists of 12 residues. DNA of the CDR3: TGCAGCGTCCCGACAGAGGCCTATGGCTACACCTTC. It specifies CSVPTEAYGYTF.

V is TRBV7-3 and J is TRBJ2-2; tentative D call: TRBD1 (5 bases). Trimming cost V 1 base and J 6 bases, with 6 bases left between them. The CDR3 loop spans 13 amino acids. Germline CDR1 reads SGHTA; CDR2 reads FQGTGA. CDR3 nucleotide sequence: TGTGCCAGCAGCTTAATAGGGGCCGGGGAGCTGTTTTTT. It codes for CASSLIGAGELFF.

J is TRBJ2-3 and V is TRBV5-1; TRBD1 matches at 10 bases. CDR3 length equals 14 residues. J was trimmed by 7 bases and V by 3 bases; bases with no gene match: 5. Germline values: CDR1 SGHRS, CDR2 YFSETQ. CDR3: CASSSTGGANTQYF. The CDR3 DNA follows: TGCGCCAGCAGCTCGACAGGGGGCGCAAATACGCAGTATTTT.

The chain couples TRBV4-1 to TRBJ1-3; 7 nucleotides line up with TRBD1. The CDR3 loop spans 17 amino acids. The V segment lost 2 bases and the J segment 0 bases; nucleotides outside the gene matches: 7. The germline CDR1 and CDR2 sequences are MGHRA and YSYEKL. Here the CDR3 DNA reads TGCGCCAGCAGCCAACCTTGGACAGGCCTCTCTGGAAACACCATATATTTT. Protein product: CASSQPWTGLSGNTIYF.

This clone was detected a few times. The rearrangement uses TRBV4-2 and TRBJ2-1; the match to TRBD2 covers 7 bases. Germline lookup yields CDR1 LGHNA and CDR2 YNFKEQ. With V trimmed by 0 bases and J by 10 bases, 6 bases remained unmatched. The CDR3 totals 14 residues. CDR3 DNA sequence: TGTGCCAGCAGCCAAGATTTCCAGCGGGACGAGCAGTTCTTC. Translated: CASSQDFQRDEQFF.